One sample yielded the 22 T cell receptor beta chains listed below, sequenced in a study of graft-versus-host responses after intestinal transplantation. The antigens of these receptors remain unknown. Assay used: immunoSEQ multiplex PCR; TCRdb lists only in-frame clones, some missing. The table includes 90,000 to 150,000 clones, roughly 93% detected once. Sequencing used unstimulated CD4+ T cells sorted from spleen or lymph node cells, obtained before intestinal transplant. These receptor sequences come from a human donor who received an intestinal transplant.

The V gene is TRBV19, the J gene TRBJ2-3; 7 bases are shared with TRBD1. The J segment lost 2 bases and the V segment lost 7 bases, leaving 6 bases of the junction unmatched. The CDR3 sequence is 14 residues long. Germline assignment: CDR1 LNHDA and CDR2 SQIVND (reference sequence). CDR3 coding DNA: TGTGCCAGTAATATGGGACAGTACACAGATACGCAGTATTTT. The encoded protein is CASNMGQYTDTQYF.

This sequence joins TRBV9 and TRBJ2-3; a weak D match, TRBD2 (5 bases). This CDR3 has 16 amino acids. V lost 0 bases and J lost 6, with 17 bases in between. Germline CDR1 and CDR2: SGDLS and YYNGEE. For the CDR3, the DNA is TGTGCCAGCAGCGTAGACGATCGGCCTAGCCCTGATACGCAGTATTTT. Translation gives CASSVDDRPSPDTQYF.

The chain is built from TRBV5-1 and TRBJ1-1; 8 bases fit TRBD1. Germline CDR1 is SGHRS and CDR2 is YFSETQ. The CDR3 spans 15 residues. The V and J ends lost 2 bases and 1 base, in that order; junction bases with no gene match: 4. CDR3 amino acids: CASSFGQGANTEAFF. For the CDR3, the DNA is TGCGCCAGCAGCTTCGGACAGGGAGCGAACACTGAAGCTTTCTTT.

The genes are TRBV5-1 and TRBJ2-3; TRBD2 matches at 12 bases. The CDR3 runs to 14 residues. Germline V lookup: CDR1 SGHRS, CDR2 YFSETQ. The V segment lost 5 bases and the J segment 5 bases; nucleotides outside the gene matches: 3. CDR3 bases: TGCGCCAGCAGGACTAGCGGGAGTCGAGATACGCAGTATTTT. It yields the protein CASRTSGSRDTQYF. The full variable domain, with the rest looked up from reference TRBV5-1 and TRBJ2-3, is KAGVTQTPRYLIKTRGQQVTLSCSPISGHRSVSWYQQTPGQGLQFLFEYFSETQRNKGNFPGRFSGRQFSNSRSEMNVSTLELGDSALYLCASRTSGSRDTQYFGPGTRLTVL.

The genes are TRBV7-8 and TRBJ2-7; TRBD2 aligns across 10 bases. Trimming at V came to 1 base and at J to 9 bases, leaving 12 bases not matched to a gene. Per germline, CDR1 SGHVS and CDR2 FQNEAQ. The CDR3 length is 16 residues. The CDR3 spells CASSLDMASGRSGQYF. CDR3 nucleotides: TGTGCCAGCAGCTTAGATATGGCTAGCGGGAGATCCGGGCAGTACTTC.

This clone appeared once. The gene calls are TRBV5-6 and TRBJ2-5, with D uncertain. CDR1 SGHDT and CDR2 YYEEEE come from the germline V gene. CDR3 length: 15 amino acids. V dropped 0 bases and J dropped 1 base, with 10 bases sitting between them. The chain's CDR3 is CASSLEWYSQETQYF. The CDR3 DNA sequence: TGTGCCAGCAGCTTGGAGTGGTACAGCCAAGAGACCCAGTACTTC. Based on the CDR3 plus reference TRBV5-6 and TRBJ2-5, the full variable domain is DAGVTQSPTHLIKTRGQQVTLRCSPKSGHDTVSWYQQALGQGPQFIFQYYEEEERQRGNFPDRFSGHQFPNYSSELNVNALLLGDSALYLCASSLEWYSQETQYFGPGTRLLVL.

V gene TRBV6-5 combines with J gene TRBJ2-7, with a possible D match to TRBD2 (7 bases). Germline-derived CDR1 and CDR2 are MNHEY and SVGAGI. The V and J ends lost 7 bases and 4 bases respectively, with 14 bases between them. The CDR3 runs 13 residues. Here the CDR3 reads CASKVGGRYEQYF. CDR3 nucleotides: TGTGCCAGCAAAGTGGGGGGGCGGTACGAGCAGTACTTC.

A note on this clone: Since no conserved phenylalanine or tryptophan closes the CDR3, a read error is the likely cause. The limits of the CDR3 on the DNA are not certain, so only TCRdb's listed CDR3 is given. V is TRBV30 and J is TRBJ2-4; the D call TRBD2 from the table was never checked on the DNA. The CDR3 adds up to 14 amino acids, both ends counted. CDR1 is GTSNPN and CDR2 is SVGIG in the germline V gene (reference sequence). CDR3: CAWSSGLAGLRVGI.

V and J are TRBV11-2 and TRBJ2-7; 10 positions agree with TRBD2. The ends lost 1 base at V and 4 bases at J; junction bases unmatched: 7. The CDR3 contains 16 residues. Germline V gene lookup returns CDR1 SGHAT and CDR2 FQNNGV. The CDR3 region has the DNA TGTGCCAGCAGCTTAGGTAATAGCGGGAGGTCTTACGAGCAGTACTTC. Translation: CASSLGNSGRSYEQYF.

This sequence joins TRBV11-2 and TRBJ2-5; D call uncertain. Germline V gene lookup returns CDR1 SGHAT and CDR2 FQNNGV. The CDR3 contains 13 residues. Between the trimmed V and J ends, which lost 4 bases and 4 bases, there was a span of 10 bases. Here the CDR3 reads CASSWNRRETQYF. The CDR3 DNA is TGTGCCAGCAGCTGGAACCGCCGAGAGACCCAGTACTTC.

Here the CDR3 reads CASSIERRNTEAFF. CDR3 DNA: TGTGCCAGTAGTATAGAAAGGAGGAACACTGAAGCTTTCTTT. The chain has TRBV19 and TRBJ1-1, with D unresolved. Deletions cut 0 bases from V and 1 base from J, with 6 bases between. Germline V gene lookup returns CDR1 LNHDA and CDR2 SQIVND (reference sequence). This CDR3 has 14 amino acids.

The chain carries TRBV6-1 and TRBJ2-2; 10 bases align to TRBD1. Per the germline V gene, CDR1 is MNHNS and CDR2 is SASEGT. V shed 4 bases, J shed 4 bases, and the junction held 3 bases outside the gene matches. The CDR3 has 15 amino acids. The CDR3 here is CASSGRTGGTGELFF. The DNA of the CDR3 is TGTGCCAGCAGTGGGAGGACAGGGGGCACCGGGGAGCTGTTTTTT.

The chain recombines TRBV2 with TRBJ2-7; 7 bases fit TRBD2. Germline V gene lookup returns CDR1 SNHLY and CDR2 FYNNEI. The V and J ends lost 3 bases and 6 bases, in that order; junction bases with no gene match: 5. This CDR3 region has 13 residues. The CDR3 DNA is TGTGCCAGCAGTGAGAGACTAGCCGTCGAGCAGTACTTC. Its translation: CASSERLAVEQYF.

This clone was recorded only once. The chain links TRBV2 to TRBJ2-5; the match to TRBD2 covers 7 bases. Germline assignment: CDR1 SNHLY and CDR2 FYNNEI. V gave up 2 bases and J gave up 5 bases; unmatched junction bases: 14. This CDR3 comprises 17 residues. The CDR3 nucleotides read TGTGCCAGCAGTGAAATACGAGGGAGGGCCTTTTTTGAGACCCAGTACTTC. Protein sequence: CASSEIRGRAFFETQYF.

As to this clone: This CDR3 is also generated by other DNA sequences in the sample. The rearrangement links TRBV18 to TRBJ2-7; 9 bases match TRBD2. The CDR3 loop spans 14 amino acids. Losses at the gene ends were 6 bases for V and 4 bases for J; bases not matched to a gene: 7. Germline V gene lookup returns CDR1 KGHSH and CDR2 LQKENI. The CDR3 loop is CASSRGLAGYEQYF. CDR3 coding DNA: TGTGCCAGCTCTCGGGGACTAGCCGGATACGAGCAGTACTTC.

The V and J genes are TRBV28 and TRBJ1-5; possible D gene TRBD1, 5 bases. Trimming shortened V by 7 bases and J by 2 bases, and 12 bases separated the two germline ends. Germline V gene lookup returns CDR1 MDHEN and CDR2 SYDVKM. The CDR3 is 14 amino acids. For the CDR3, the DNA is TGTGCCAGCAAAAGGGGCATGGGCAATCAGCCCCAGCATTTT. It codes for CASKRGMGNQPQHF. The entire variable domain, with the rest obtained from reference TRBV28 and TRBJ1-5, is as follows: DVKVTQSSRYLVKRTGEKVFLECVQDMDHENMFWYRQDPGLGLRLIYFSYDVKMKEKGDIPEGYSVSREKKERFSLILESASTNQTSMYLCASKRGMGNQPQHFGDGTRLSIL.

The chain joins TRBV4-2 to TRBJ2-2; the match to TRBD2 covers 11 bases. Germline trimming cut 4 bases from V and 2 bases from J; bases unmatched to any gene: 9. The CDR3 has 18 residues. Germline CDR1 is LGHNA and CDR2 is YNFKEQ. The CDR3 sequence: CASSPAGLAALNTGELFF. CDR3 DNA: TGTGCCAGCAGCCCTGCGGGACTAGCGGCCCTTAACACCGGGGAGCTGTTTTTT.

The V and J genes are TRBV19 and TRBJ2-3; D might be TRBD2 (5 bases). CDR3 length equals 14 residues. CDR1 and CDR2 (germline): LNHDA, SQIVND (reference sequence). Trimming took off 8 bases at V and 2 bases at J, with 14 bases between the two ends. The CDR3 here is CASGPGAVTDTQYF. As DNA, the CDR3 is TGTGCCAGTGGCCCCGGAGCGGTCACAGATACGCAGTATTTT.

The CDR3 here is CASSLQGQHEKLFF. DNA for the CDR3: TGTGCCAGCAGTTTACAGGGGCAACATGAAAAACTGTTTTTT. This chain joins TRBV2 and TRBJ1-4, with 7 bases fitting TRBD1. Germline-derived CDR1 and CDR2 are SNHLY and FYNNEI. V lost 5 bases and J lost 6; bases outside the gene matches: 6. The CDR3 runs 14 residues.

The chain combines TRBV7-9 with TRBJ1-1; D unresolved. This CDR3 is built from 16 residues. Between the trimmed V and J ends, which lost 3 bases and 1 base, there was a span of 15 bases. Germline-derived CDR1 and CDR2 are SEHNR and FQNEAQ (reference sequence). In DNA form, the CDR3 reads TGTGCCAGCAGCTTCCCAGGAAGCCAGGAGAACACTGAAGCTTTCTTT. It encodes CASSFPGSQENTEAFF.

The CDR3 DNA follows: TGTGCCAGTAGTTCACTTTACCCCGGGACCGACGGAGAGCAGTTCTTC. Protein: CASSSLYPGTDGEQFF. The chain employs TRBV19 and TRBJ2-1; D is perhaps TRBD1 or TRBD2 (5 bases each). CDR3 length: 16 residues. Looked up from germline, CDR1 is LNHDA and CDR2 is SQIVND (reference sequence). V gave up 5 bases and J gave up 10 bases, with 24 bases separating them.

CDR3 residues: CASSYQGGVQPQHF. The CDR3 coding sequence is TGTGCCAGCAGTTACCAGGGGGGCGTCCAGCCCCAGCATTTT. The chain employs TRBV6-6 and TRBJ1-5, with 7 bases that match TRBD1. The J segment lost 7 bases and the V segment lost 2 bases, leaving 5 bases of the junction unmatched. This CDR3 region has 14 residues. Looked up from germline, CDR1 is MNHNY and CDR2 is SVGAGI (reference sequence).